Listed below are T cell receptor beta chains from one sample, sequenced in a study of blood T cell repertoires in COVID-19. Some clones are missing from TCRdb's copy, which holds only in-frame ones; the method was immunoSEQ multiplex PCR. Here the sample spans roughly 77,000 clones, about 90% being singletons. The sequenced material came from peripheral blood. The source is a man aged 45-60 years with active COVID-19. CDR3s include the opening cysteine and the closing phenylalanine or tryptophan. The order of the fields is D gene, J gene, clone size, V gene, CDR3 protein, CDR3 DNA. A D gene is named only where the DNA matches it firmly. Clone size is shown for a subset of rows, as once, few, many or a class of expanded clone.

>TRBD1|TRBJ2-3|.|TRBV27
CASSLVSGTGGRDTQYF
TGTGCCAGCAGTTTAGTAAGTGGGACAGGGGGCCGGGATACGCAGTATTTT
>TRBD2|TRBJ2-7|.|TRBV5-4
CASSVGLAESSYEQYF
TGTGCCAGCAGCGTGGGACTAGCGGAGAGCTCCTACGAGCAGTACTTC
>.|TRBJ2-1|.|TRBV5-1
CASSLDSFTYNEQFF
TGCGCCAGCAGCCTGGACAGTTTTACCTACAATGAGCAGTTCTTC
>.|TRBJ1-2|.|TRBV5-6
CASSLGLGDGYTF
TGTGCCAGCAGCTTGGGCTTAGGGGATGGCTACACCTTC
>TRBD1|TRBJ1-6|.|TRBV5-6
CASSFQGQEYNSPLHF
TGTGCCAGCAGCTTTCAAGGACAGGAATATAATTCACCCCTCCACTTT
>.|TRBJ2-5|.|TRBV6-2/TRBV6-3
CASSILAGETQYF
TGTGCCAGCAGCATACTAGCTGGAGAGACCCAGTACTTC
>.|TRBJ1-2|.|TRBV10-3
CAISDPLGRRGLF
TGTGCCATCAGTGATCCGCTGGGGAGACGCGGCCTTTTC
>TRBD2|TRBJ2-7|.|TRBV15
CATSRSSGSYEQYF
TGTGCCACCAGCAGGTCTAGCGGGAGCTACGAGCAGTACTTC
>TRBD1|TRBJ1-2|.|TRBV4-1
CASSQPDRDSSYGYTF
TGCGCCAGCAGCCAACCAGACCGGGACAGCTCCTATGGCTACACCTTC
>.|TRBJ2-1|once|TRBV5-5
CASSGELRDNEQFF
TGTGCCAGCAGCGGGGAGCTGAGGGACAATGAGCAGTTCTTC
>.|TRBJ1-1|.|TRBV3-1/TRBV3-2
CASSLGENTEAFF
TGTGCCAGCAGCCTCGGGGAGAACACTGAAGCTTTCTTT
>.|TRBJ2-2|.|TRBV3-1/TRBV3-2
CTSSRQVLGGELFF
TGTACCAGCAGCCGACAGGTATTGGGCGGGGAGCTGTTTTTT
>.|TRBJ1-2|.|TRBV2
CASSAEDYGYTF
TGTGCCAGCAGCGCGGAAGACTATGGCTACACCTTC
>.|TRBJ1-1|.|TRBV6-5
CASSYWAGGSWTEAFF
TGTGCCAGCAGTTACTGGGCGGGGGGATCATGGACTGAAGCTTTCTTT
>.|TRBJ2-5|.|TRBV7-2
CASSFRVLAQSQYF
TGTGCCAGCAGCTTCAGGGTACTAGCCCAATCCCAGTACTTC
>.|TRBJ1-1|.|TRBV4-2
CASSPTDILNTEAFF
TGTGCCAGCAGCCCGACAGACATATTGAACACTGAAGCTTTCTTT
>.|TRBJ1-6|once|TRBV28
CASSQGARSGTPLHF
TGTGCCAGCAGCCAAGGGGCGCGCAGTGGAACACCCCTCCACTTT
>.|TRBJ2-3|.|TRBV10-3
CAISDSAGQFTDTQYF
TGTGCCATCAGTGACTCGGCGGGACAGTTCACAGATACGCAGTATTTT
>TRBD1|TRBJ2-6|.|TRBV7-9
CASRDRGAGANVLTF
TGTGCCAGCAGGGACAGGGGCGCTGGGGCCAACGTCCTGACTTTC
>.|TRBJ1-2|.|TRBV5-1
CASSANLYYGYTF
TGCGCCAGCAGCGCGAACCTTTACTATGGCTACACCTTC
>.|TRBJ2-1|.|TRBV4-2
CASSQDKSSYNEQFF
TGTGCCAGCAGCCAAGATAAGAGCTCCTACAATGAGCAGTTCTTC
>TRBD1|TRBJ1-3|.|TRBV5-4
CASSFRDRGNTIYF
TGTGCCAGCAGCTTCCGGGACAGGGGAAACACCATATATTTT
>.|TRBJ1-2|.|TRBV14
CASSLARGIDGYTF
TGTGCCAGCAGCCTCGCCCGGGGAATTGATGGCTACACCTTC
>.|TRBJ1-5|.|TRBV18
CASSPPSTGITRPQHF
TGTGCCAGCTCACCACCGAGTACAGGGATAACCCGGCCCCAGCATTTT
>TRBD1|TRBJ2-1|.|TRBV2
CASKVDRAYNEQFF
TGTGCCAGCAAGGTCGACAGGGCCTACAATGAGCAGTTCTTC
>.|TRBJ2-1|.|TRBV27
CASSLSGGRTNEQFF
TGTGCCAGCAGTTTATCGGGGGGGCGCACGAATGAGCAGTTCTTC
>.|TRBJ2-1|.|TRBV18
CASSKTETEQFF
TGTGCCAGCTCAAAAACAGAGACTGAGCAGTTCTTC
>TRBD1|TRBJ1-2|.|TRBV6-5
CASSYRDRGLYGYTF
TGTGCCAGCAGTTACCGTGACAGGGGGCTCTATGGCTACACCTTC
>.|TRBJ1-1|.|TRBV5-1
CASSMTPTGGTEAFF
TGCGCCAGCAGCATGACTCCGACGGGGGGCACTGAAGCTTTCTTT
>.|TRBJ2-1|once|TRBV28
CASSLFPSAQFF
TGTGCCAGCAGTTTATTCCCTAGCGCACAGTTCTTC
>.|TRBJ2-1|.|TRBV7-9
CASSLQGNEQFF
TGTGCCAGCAGCTTACAGGGCAATGAGCAGTTCTTC
>TRBD2|TRBJ2-1|once|TRBV15
CATSRGVGRLNEQFF
TGTGCCACCAGCAGAGGGGTCGGGAGGTTAAATGAGCAGTTCTTC
>.|TRBJ2-5|.|TRBV7-2
CASTPVYQETQYF
TGTGCCAGCACCCCGGTGTACCAAGAGACCCAGTACTTC
>.|TRBJ1-2|.|TRBV7-2
CASSPGGVGSYGYTF
TGTGCCAGCAGCCCTGGCGGTGTTGGATCCTATGGCTACACCTTC
>TRBD1|TRBJ2-3|.|TRBV5-1
CASSDRVFSTDTQYF
TGCGCCAGCAGCGACAGGGTTTTTAGCACAGATACGCAGTATTTT
>.|TRBJ1-4|.|TRBV2
CASSAALRVRGEKLFF
TGTGCCAGCAGTGCCGCCTTACGGGTCCGGGGTGAAAAACTGTTTTTT
>.|TRBJ1-1|.|TRBV5-1
CASSPDRFEAFF
TGCGCCAGCAGCCCGGACAGATTTGAAGCTTTCTTT
>.|TRBJ2-7|.|TRBV2
CASSWGRMGSYEQYF
TGTGCCAGCAGTTGGGGCAGGATGGGATCCTACGAGCAGTACTTC
>TRBD2|TRBJ2-3|.|TRBV27
CASKPSGGPDTQYF
TGTGCCAGCAAACCGAGCGGGGGGCCAGATACGCAGTATTTT
>.|TRBJ1-5|.|TRBV6-6
CASSYSAGNQPQHF
TGTGCCAGCAGTTACTCAGCAGGGAATCAGCCCCAGCATTTT
>TRBD1|TRBJ2-1|.|TRBV4-3
CASSQDLTGPGGNEQFF
TGCGCCAGCAGCCAAGATCTAACCGGTCCAGGGGGCAATGAGCAGTTCTTC
>.|TRBJ2-1|once|TRBV27
CASSTSGTVSYNEQFF
TGTGCCAGCAGTACCTCCGGGACTGTATCCTACAATGAGCAGTTCTTC
>TRBD1|TRBJ2-7|.|TRBV5-1
CASSQDRTDYEQYF
TGCGCCAGCAGCCAGGACAGGACTGACTACGAGCAGTACTTC
>.|TRBJ2-4|.|TRBV2
CASSAGGVAKNIQYF
TGTGCCAGCAGTGCGGGGGGCGTAGCCAAAAACATTCAGTACTTC
>.|TRBJ1-1|.|TRBV5-1
CASSPAGMNTEAFF
TGCGCCAGCAGTCCGGCCGGGATGAACACTGAAGCTTTCTTT
>.|TRBJ2-5|.|TRBV7-2
CASSLGGSQETQYF
TGTGCCAGCAGCTTAGGAGGCAGTCAAGAGACCCAGTACTTC
>.|TRBJ2-1|.|TRBV7-9
CASSLGLGSNEQFF
TGTGCCAGCAGCTTAGGACTTGGCAGCAATGAGCAGTTCTTC
>.|TRBJ2-7|once|TRBV7-9
CASSQVGGEAEQYF
TGTGCCAGCAGCCAAGTAGGCGGGGAGGCCGAGCAGTACTTC
>TRBD2|TRBJ2-1|.|TRBV5-6
CASRKAGVDEQFF
TGTGCCAGCAGGAAAGCGGGAGTGGATGAGCAGTTCTTC
>.|TRBJ1-6|few|TRBV4-2
CASSPKLQGSTYNSPLHF
TGTGCCAGCAGCCCGAAGCTTCAGGGGTCTACCTATAATTCACCCCTCCACTTT
>TRBD2|TRBJ2-1|many|TRBV3-1/TRBV3-2
CASSGRTSGSEQFF
TGTGCCAGCAGCGGTCGGACTAGCGGGAGCGAGCAGTTCTTC